This T cell receptor beta chain was recovered during a study of cytomegalovirus exposure and HLA in healthy donors. Across the whole study: Of all 400 or so donors who were genotyped, roughly 81% belonged to the Caucasian-associated ancestry cluster.

Of note for this clone: Its antigen is unidentified.

Overall study findings and caveats: Cytomegalovirus association was listed for about 170 TCR beta chains.

The PCR had 60 Vbeta and 13 Jbeta primers. Repertoires were generated with immunoSEQ multiplex PCR, while TCRdb's copy carries only in-frame clones and drops some. The data show 150,000 to 200,000 clones, with over 75% seen just once and about 9.3% held by the top ten. Germline assignment: CDR1 SGHAT and CDR2 FQNNGV. The length of the CDR3 is 15 residues. This TCR came from a man between 18 and 29 years old in good health and CMV-seropositive. The chain links TRBV11-2 to TRBJ2-5; 7 positions agree with TRBD1. The DNA matches TRBJ2-7 better at its end, which makes the J call doubtful. The specimen sequenced was PBMCs. CDR3 bases: TGTGCCAGCAGCTCCACAGGGGTAATGTGGTACGAGCAGTACTTC. Translating it yields CASSSTGVMWYEQYF.